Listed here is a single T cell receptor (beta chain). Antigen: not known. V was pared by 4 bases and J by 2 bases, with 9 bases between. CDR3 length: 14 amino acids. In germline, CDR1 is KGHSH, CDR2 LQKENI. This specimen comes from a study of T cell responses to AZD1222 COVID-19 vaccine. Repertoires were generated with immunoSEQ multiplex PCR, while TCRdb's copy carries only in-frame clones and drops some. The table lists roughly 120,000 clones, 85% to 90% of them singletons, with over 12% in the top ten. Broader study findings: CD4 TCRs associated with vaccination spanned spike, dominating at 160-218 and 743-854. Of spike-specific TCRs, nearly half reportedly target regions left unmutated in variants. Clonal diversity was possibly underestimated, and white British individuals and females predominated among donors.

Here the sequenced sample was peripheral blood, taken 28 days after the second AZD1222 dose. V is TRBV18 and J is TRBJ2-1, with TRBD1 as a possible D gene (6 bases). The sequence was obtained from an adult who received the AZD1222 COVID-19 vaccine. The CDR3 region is CASSRQDTYNEQFF. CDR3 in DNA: TGTGCCAGCTCACGACAGGACACCTACAATGAGCAGTTCTTC.